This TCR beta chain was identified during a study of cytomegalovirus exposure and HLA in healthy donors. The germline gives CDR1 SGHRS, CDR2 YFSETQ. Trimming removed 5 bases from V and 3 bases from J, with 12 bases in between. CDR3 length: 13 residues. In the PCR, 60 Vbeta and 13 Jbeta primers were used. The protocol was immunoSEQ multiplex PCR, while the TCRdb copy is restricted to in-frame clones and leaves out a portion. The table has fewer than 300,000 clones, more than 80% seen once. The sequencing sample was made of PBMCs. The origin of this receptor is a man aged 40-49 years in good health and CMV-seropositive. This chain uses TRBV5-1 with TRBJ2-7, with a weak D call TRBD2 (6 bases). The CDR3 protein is CASSAGRIYEQYF. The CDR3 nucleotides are TGCGCCAGCAGTGCGGGGAGAATCTACGAGCAGTACTTC.